The clone carrying this T cell receptor (beta chain) came up once. The antigen remains unidentified. The data belong to a study of CD8+CD57+ T cells in acquired aplastic anemia. Overall study: Sorted cells (CD4+ and CD8+) yielded DNA amounts that averaged approximately 3.1 ug.

CDR1 and CDR2 (germline): MNHEY, SVGAGI. CDR3 length equals 14 residues. V was shortened by 2 bases and J by 0 bases, with 5 bases between the two germline ends. The study profiled TCR beta VDJ and CDR3 using genomic DNA as template. TCRdb re-analysed the reads in MiXCR, keeping a single row per CDR3 protein. The sample lists tens of thousands of distinct CDR3 sequences; 76% were seen once. Study findings and constraints: Patients and controls shared 25 to 30 CD8+ CDR3 sequences.

The sequence derives from a human donor in good health, serving as a control. V is TRBV6-5 and J is TRBJ2-1; D is uncertain. The sample comprised sorted CD4+, CD8+, or CD8+CD57+ T cells (not recorded which) from PBMCs. The CDR3 coding sequence is TGTGCCAGCAGTTACAGGGACTCCTACAATGAGCAGTTCTTC. This sequence encodes CASSYRDSYNEQFF.